Sequencing of this T cell receptor beta chain was carried out in a study of identical twins. Broader study findings: Fewer insertions marked abundant cord blood beta clonotypes; young adult naive trended weakly, memory not at all. Excess twin sharing in beta out-of-frame sequences was weaker.

This clonotype was seen repeatedly, ten times or more. Its antigen is unidentified. The CDR3 has 12 residues. The germline CDR1 and CDR2 sequences are LGHDT and YNNKEL (reference sequence). Trimming left V 2 bases short and J 1 base short, with 3 bases between. TCRdb reprocessed the 5' RACE reads via MiXCR and lists one record per CDR3 protein. The sample yields about 250,000 distinct CDR3 sequences, around an eighth seen once. J is TRBJ2-7 and V is TRBV3-1; D gene ambiguous. This sequence originates from a woman aged 18-29 years in good health. The sequenced sample was memory (CD45RO+) T cells sorted from blood. The CDR3, as DNA: TGTGCCAGCAGCCAATCGTCCTACGAGCAGTACTTC. As protein: CASSQSSYEQYF.